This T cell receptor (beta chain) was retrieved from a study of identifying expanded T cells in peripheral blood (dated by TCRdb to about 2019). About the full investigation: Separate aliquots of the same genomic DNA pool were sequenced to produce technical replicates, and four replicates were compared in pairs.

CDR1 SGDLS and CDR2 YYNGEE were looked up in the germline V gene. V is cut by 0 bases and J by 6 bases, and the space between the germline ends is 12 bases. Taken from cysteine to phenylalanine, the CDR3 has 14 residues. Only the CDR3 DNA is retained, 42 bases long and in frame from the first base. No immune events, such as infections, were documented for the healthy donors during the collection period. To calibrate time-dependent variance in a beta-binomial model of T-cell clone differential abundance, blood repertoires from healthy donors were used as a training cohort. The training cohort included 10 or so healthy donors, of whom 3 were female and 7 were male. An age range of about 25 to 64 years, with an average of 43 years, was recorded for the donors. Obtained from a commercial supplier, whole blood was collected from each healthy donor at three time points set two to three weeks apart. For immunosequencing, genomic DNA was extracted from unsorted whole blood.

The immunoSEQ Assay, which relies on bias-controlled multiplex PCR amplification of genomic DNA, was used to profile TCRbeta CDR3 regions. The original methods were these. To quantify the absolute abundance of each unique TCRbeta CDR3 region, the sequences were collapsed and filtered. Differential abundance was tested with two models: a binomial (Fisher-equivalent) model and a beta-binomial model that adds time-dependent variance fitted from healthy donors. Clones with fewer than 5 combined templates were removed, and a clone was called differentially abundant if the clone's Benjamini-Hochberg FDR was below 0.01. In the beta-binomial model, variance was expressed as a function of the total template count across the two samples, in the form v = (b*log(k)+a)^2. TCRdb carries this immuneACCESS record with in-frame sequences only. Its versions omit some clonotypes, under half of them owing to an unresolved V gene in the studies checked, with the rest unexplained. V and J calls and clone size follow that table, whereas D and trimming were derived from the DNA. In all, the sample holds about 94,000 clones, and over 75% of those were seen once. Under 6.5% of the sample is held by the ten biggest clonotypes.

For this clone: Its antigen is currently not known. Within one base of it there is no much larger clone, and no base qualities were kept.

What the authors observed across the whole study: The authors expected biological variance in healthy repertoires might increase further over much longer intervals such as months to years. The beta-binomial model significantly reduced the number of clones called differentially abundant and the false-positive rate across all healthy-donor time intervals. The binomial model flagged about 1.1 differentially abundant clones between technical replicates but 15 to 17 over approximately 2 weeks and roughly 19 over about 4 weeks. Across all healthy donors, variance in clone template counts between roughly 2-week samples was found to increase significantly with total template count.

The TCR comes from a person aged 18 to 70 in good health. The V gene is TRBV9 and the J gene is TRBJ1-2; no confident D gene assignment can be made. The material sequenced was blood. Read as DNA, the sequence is TGTGCCAGCAGCGTAGCTGCGGGGTCAGATGGCTACACCTTC. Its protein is CASSVAAGSDGYTF.